This record looks at one T cell receptor beta chain sequence and its context. In the source study's methods: Estimates of nucleated cell counts were drawn from the amplification of reference gene primers. Sequenced by immunoSEQ multiplex PCR; TCRdb stores in-frame clones only, minus some. V, J and clone size reflect that table, while D and trimming were determined from the DNA. The table has about 94,000 clones, under 80% seen once. This record belongs to a study of blood T cell repertoires in COVID-19. Across the whole study: Donors in the United States, Italy and Spain gave samples during acute or convalescent COVID-19. T cells, B-cell-depleted T cells, or PBMCs supplied cDNA or gDNA.

The germline V gene has CDR1 LGHNA and CDR2 YNFKEQ. The CDR3 spans 15 residues. The ends were cut back, 6 bases at V and 4 bases at J, with 16 bases in the middle. Seattle's cohort entered during active infection and was followed longitudinally. Sequencing was done on a sample of peripheral blood. The clonotype was recovered from a man aged 65-85 years with COVID-19, enrolled during active disease. The V call is TRBV4-2, the J call TRBJ2-1; maybe TRBD1 (6 bases). The CDR3 protein is CASRHRVDLYNEQFF. In DNA form, the CDR3 reads TGTGCCAGCAGACACAGGGTGGACTTGTACAATGAGCAGTTCTTC.